Each of the 26 T cell receptor beta chains below was sequenced from the same sample in a study of T cell responses to AZD1222 COVID-19 vaccine. Clones were read by immunoSEQ multiplex PCR, and TCRdb kept only the in-frame ones, dropping some. The repertoire holds 160,000 or so clones, 90% to 95% seen once, with 1.5% in the top ten. Sequencing used peripheral blood, obtained 28 days after the second AZD1222 dose. The receptors originated from an adult who received the AZD1222 COVID-19 vaccine.

The rearrangement uses TRBV18 and TRBJ2-5; TRBD1 matches 8 bases. With 6 bases clipped from V and 4 bases from J, the junction kept 10 bases outside the gene matches. CDR1 and CDR2 from the germline V gene are KGHSH and LQKENI. The length of the CDR3 is 15 residues. In nucleotides, the CDR3 is TGTGCCAGCTCGTTCGGACAGGGCAAGGGAGAGACCCAGTACTTC. Translated: CASSFGQGKGETQYF.

This chain uses TRBV7-2 with TRBJ2-5; unclear D gene. V lost 1 base to trimming and J lost 5 bases, with 14 bases between them. Per germline, CDR1 SGHTA and CDR2 FQGNSA. This CDR3 comprises 15 residues. CDR3 loop: CASSLGLRIGETQYF. CDR3 sequence (DNA): TGTGCCAGCAGCTTAGGACTCCGCATCGGGGAGACCCAGTACTTC.

The table lists this clone with a count of one. The rearrangement uses TRBV7-8 and TRBJ2-2; 8 nucleotides agree with TRBD1. CDR1 SGHVS and CDR2 FQNEAQ come from the germline V gene. CDR3 length equals 14 residues. The V segment lost 3 bases and the J segment 8 bases; nucleotides outside the gene matches: 5. The CDR3 DNA reads as TGTGCCAGCAGCTTGGACAGGGCGTCAGGGGAGCTGTTTTTT. Translating gives CASSLDRASGELFF.

This chain connects TRBV4-1 to TRBJ2-2; TRBD1 might be the D (6 bases). Trimming pared 1 base from V and 7 bases from J, leaving 22 bases between. This CDR3 spans 18 amino acids. Germline V CDR1 and CDR2: MGHRA, YSYEKL. The CDR3 sequence: CASSQGVGASQEIGELFF. The CDR3 region has the DNA TGCGCCAGCAGCCAAGGGGTGGGGGCATCACAGGAGATCGGGGAGCTGTTTTTT.

The chain carries TRBV7-9 and TRBJ2-1, with D possibly TRBD2 on 6 matching bases. The CDR3 loop spans 16 amino acids. Germline values: CDR1 SEHNR, CDR2 FQNEAQ (reference sequence). The V and J ends lost 3 bases and 4 bases respectively, with 16 bases between them. DNA for the CDR3: TGTGCCAGCAGCTTCGGCGGGATCGTCTCTTACAATGAGCAGTTCTTC. Its protein product is CASSFGGIVSYNEQFF.

V and J are TRBV4-1 and TRBJ2-3; a weak D match, TRBD2 (5 bases). The CDR3 is 15 amino acids. V lost 1 base, J lost 5 bases, and 13 bases lay in between. Germline V gene lookup returns CDR1 MGHRA and CDR2 YSYEKL. Written as DNA, the CDR3 is TGCGCCAGCAGCCAAGGAGGGCCGGGGATAGATACGCAGTATTTT. As protein: CASSQGGPGIDTQYF.

This chain uses TRBV23-1 with TRBJ2-2; D is perhaps TRBD2 (7 bases). TRBV23-1 is filed as an ORF, its function uncertain. The CDR3 is 13 residues long. The CDR3 DNA reads TGCCCCACCAGAGGGGGGGTAACCGGGGAGCTGTTTTTT. It is translated as CPTRGGVTGELFF.

The chain links TRBV6-5 to TRBJ2-2; 8 nucleotides agree with TRBD2. The trim removed 6 bases at V and 4 bases at J, leaving 7 bases unmatched. The CDR3 is 15 residues long. Germline CDR1 reads MNHEY; CDR2 reads SVGAGI. The DNA of the CDR3 is TGTGCCAGCAGCAAATCTAGCGGGCTCACCGGGGAGCTGTTTTTT. As protein: CASSKSSGLTGELFF.

This chain uses TRBV19 with TRBJ1-1; D may be TRBD1 (5 bases). This CDR3 region has 13 residues. Germline V gives CDR1 LNHDA, CDR2 SQIVND (reference sequence). The V end lost 2 bases, the J end lost 6 bases, and 10 bases lay between the germline ends. The CDR3 coding sequence is TGTGCCAGTAGTATACGGGGGATAGCTGAAGCTTTCTTT. Translating gives CASSIRGIAEAFF.

This clone occurred once. V usage is TRBV2 and J usage is TRBJ2-7; D assignment may be TRBD1 or TRBD2 (5 bases each). This CDR3 is built from 12 residues. Germline CDR1 and CDR2: SNHLY and FYNNEI. The V end lost 6 bases, the J end lost 4 bases, and 10 bases lay between the germline ends. The CDR3 loop is CASSRGFYEQYF. CDR3 nucleotide sequence: TGTGCCAGCAGCCGGGGCTTTTACGAGCAGTACTTC.

The rearrangement uses TRBV10-1 and TRBJ2-1; 10 bases are a match to TRBD2. The germline V gene has CDR1 WNHNN and CDR2 SYGVQD (reference sequence). J was trimmed by 6 bases and V by 0 bases; bases with no gene match: 2. The CDR3 spans 15 residues. The CDR3 loop is CASSESSSGSNEQFF. The DNA of the CDR3 is TGCGCCAGCAGTGAGTCCTCTAGCGGGAGCAATGAGCAGTTCTTC.

The CDR3, as DNA: TGCGCCAGCAGCTTTGCTTGGGCAGACTCCTACGAGCAGTACTTC. Protein: CASSFAWADSYEQYF. This chain uses TRBV5-1 with TRBJ2-7; D call uncertain. The CDR3 contains 15 residues. Per the germline V gene, CDR1 is SGHRS and CDR2 is YFSETQ. Trimming removed 2 bases at V and 0 bases at J, with 12 bases between.

The chain joins TRBV30 to TRBJ1-6; tentative D call: TRBD1 (6 bases). CDR1 and CDR2 (germline): GTSNPN, SVGIG (reference sequence). Trimming cost V 5 bases and J 6 bases, with 11 bases left between them. The CDR3 consists of 13 residues. CDR3 in DNA: TGTGCCTGGTTACAGGGCCCTAATTCACCCCTCCACTTT. The encoded protein is CAWLQGPNSPLHF. Drawing the rest from reference TRBV30 and TRBJ1-6, the complete variable domain is SQTIHQWPATLVQPVGSPLSLECTVEGTSNPNLYWYRQAAGRGLQLLFYSVGIGQISSEVPQNLSASRPQDRQFILSSKKLLLSDSGFYLCAWLQGPNSPLHFGNGTRLTVT.

The chain uses TRBV30 and TRBJ1-4, with unresolved D. The germline V gene has CDR1 GTSNPN and CDR2 SVGIG (reference sequence). This CDR3 contains 14 residues. Trimming left V 3 bases short and J 3 bases short, with 11 bases between. CDR3 coding DNA: TGTGCCTGGAGCTTCCTGGGAGCTAATGAAAAACTGTTTTTT. Protein sequence: CAWSFLGANEKLFF.

The chain has TRBV28 and TRBJ2-7; D is unclear. This CDR3 spans 12 amino acids. Trimming removed 8 bases from V and 7 bases from J, with 15 bases in between. Germline loops: CDR1 MDHEN, CDR2 SYDVKM. CDR3 DNA: TGTGCCAGCGCCGGGCCCCTTTTAGAGCAGTACTTC. Its translation is CASAGPLLEQYF. The full variable domain, with the rest looked up from reference TRBV28 and TRBJ2-7, is DVKVTQSSRYLVKRTGEKVFLECVQDMDHENMFWYRQDPGLGLRLIYFSYDVKMKEKGDIPEGYSVSREKKERFSLILESASTNQTSMYLCASAGPLLEQYFGPGTRLTVT.

A single count supports this clone. V usage is TRBV7-6 and J usage is TRBJ2-3, with 8 nucleotides matching TRBD2. V trimming: 3 bases; J trimming: 0 bases; junction bases outside the gene matches: 8. CDR1 is SGHVS, CDR2 FNYEAQ, per germline. CDR3 length equals 17 residues. CDR3 loop: CASSLRASGPSTDTQYF. The CDR3 coding sequence is TGTGCCAGCAGCTTGAGGGCTAGCGGGCCTAGCACAGATACGCAGTATTTT.

The CDR3 region has the DNA TGTGCCAGCAGTTATGAGAGGCTTCTGAACACTGAAGCTTTCTTT. Its translation: CASSYERLLNTEAFF. This sequence joins TRBV6-5 and TRBJ1-1; D gene unclear. Per the germline V gene, CDR1 is MNHEY and CDR2 is SVGAGI. V was shortened by 3 bases and J by 0 bases, with 11 bases between the two germline ends. This CDR3 is 15 amino acids long.

V and J are TRBV4-2 and TRBJ2-2, with D possibly TRBD2 on 6 matching bases. V was trimmed by 1 base and J by 7 bases, leaving 13 bases between them. The CDR3 extends over 15 amino acids. Germline V lookup: CDR1 LGHNA, CDR2 YNFKEQ. The DNA for the CDR3 is TGTGCCAGCAGCCAAGGGTCTAGCGTCAACGGGGAGCTGTTTTTT. Its translation: CASSQGSSVNGELFF.

The V and J genes are TRBV29-1 and TRBJ1-1, with 8 bases that match TRBD1. The germline gives CDR1 SQVTM, CDR2 ANQGSEA. V was pared by 2 bases and J by 1 base, with 3 bases of the junction left unmatched. This CDR3 comprises 14 residues. The CDR3, as DNA: TGCAGCGTTGAAAACAGGGGGAGGAACACTGAAGCTTTCTTT. It yields the protein CSVENRGRNTEAFF.

The chain employs TRBV29-1 and TRBJ2-7; the D is unclear. Germline CDR1 and CDR2: SQVTM and ANQGSEA. The length of the CDR3 is 11 residues. V was clipped by 1 base and J by 6 bases, with 7 bases between them. The CDR3 DNA sequence: TGCAGCGTTGAAGTGGGTGTCGAGCAGTACTTC. Its protein product is CSVEVGVEQYF.

A note on this clone: Germline is not matched at one junction end, which may reflect a read error. V usage is TRBV7-7 and J usage is TRBJ2-7, with D possibly being TRBD2 (6 bases). The CDR3 sequence is 14 residues long. Germline loops: CDR1 SSHAT, CDR2 FNYEAQ (reference sequence). CDR3 region: CASSPGFGGAEQYF. In DNA form, the CDR3 reads TGTGCTAGCAGCCCTGGTTTTGGAGGGGCCGAGCAGTACTTC.

The V gene is TRBV2, the J gene TRBJ2-7; D might be TRBD1 (6 bases). V was cut by 6 bases and J by 3 bases, with 12 bases left in between. Looked up from germline, CDR1 is SNHLY and CDR2 is FYNNEI. The CDR3 has 13 amino acids. CDR3 nucleotide sequence: TGTGCCAGCAGAGTGGGGGCGGACTACGAGCAGTACTTC. Translation gives CASRVGADYEQYF. Drawing the rest from reference TRBV2 and TRBJ2-7, the complete variable domain is EPEVTQTPSHQVTQMGQEVILRCVPISNHLYFYWYRQILGQKVEFLVSFYNNEISEKSEIFDDQFSVERPDGSNFTLKIRSTKLEDSAMYFCASRVGADYEQYFGPGTRLTVT.

This clone has just a few counts. As DNA, the CDR3 is TGTGCCAGCAGCTCGACAGGGGATAGCACCATATATTTT. It translates to CASSSTGDSTIYF. The V and J genes are TRBV7-6 and TRBJ1-3; 8 bases align to TRBD1. The germline CDR1 and CDR2 sequences are SGHVS and FNYEAQ. After removal of 4 bases from V and 9 bases from J, the junction contained 5 bases not matched to a gene. The CDR3 covers 13 residues. Full variable domain (missing parts from reference TRBV7-6 and TRBJ1-3): GAGVSQSPRYKVTKRGQDVALRCDPISGHVSLYWYRQALGQGPEFLTYFNYEAQQDKSGLPNDRFSAERPEGSISTLTIQRTEQRDSAMYRCASSSTGDSTIYFGEGSWLTVV.

This clone was seen a single time. This chain connects TRBV25-1 to TRBJ2-7; D gene uncertain. Looked up from germline, CDR1 is MGHDK and CDR2 is SYGVNS. Trimming cost V 1 base and J 3 bases, with 13 bases left between them. CDR3 length: 15 residues. CDR3 DNA: TGTGCCAGCAGTGAATCTGGCCCCAGACGCTACGAGCAGTACTTC. Translating it yields CASSESGPRRYEQYF.

V and J are TRBV7-9 and TRBJ1-1; TRBD1 might be the D (5 bases). This CDR3 spans 14 amino acids. Germline-derived CDR1 and CDR2 are SEHNR and FQNEAQ (reference sequence). Trimming removed 5 bases at V and 4 bases at J, with 14 bases between. The CDR3 reads CASSPMGPSTEAFF. CDR3 DNA: TGTGCCAGCAGCCCCATGGGGCCAAGCACTGAAGCTTTCTTT. Filled out from reference TRBV7-9 and TRBJ1-1, the complete variable domain reads DTGVSQNPRHKITKRGQNVTFRCDPISEHNRLYWYRQTLGQGPEFLTYFQNEAQLEKSRLLSDRFSAERPKGSFSTLEIQRTEQGDSAMYLCASSPMGPSTEAFFGQGTRLTVV.

The rearrangement uses TRBV30 and TRBJ2-1; TRBD1 or TRBD2 may be the D gene (5 bases each). CDR1 and CDR2 (germline): GTSNPN, SVGIG (reference sequence). The CDR3 loop spans 17 amino acids. V lost 1 base and J lost 12, with 28 bases in between. The CDR3 DNA follows: TGTGCCTGGAGTGCCCAATTTTTAAAATCAGGGAGTGGCGTGCAGTTCTTC. Translated, it gives CAWSAQFLKSGSGVQFF.